Each of the 27 T cell receptor beta chains below was sequenced from the same sample in a study of cytomegalovirus exposure and HLA in healthy donors. In the PCR, 60 Vbeta and 13 Jbeta primers were used. Assay used: immunoSEQ multiplex PCR; TCRdb lists only in-frame clones, some missing. This table has 90,000 to 100,000 clones, approximately 69% appearing once. Sequenced: PBMCs. These TCRs come from a female donor in good health and CMV-seronegative.

This clone was observed once. The chain links TRBV28 to TRBJ2-3, with D maybe TRBD1 (6 bases). V shed 5 bases and J shed 5 bases, with 17 bases lying between them. The CDR3 is 15 amino acids. CDR1 is MDHEN and CDR2 is SYDVKM in the germline V gene. The CDR3 DNA follows: TGTGCCAGCAGTCCCGCCCTAGAGGGGGAAGATACGCAGTATTTT. Protein sequence: CASSPALEGEDTQYF.

This clone came up a few times. The germline gene is not matched at one end of the junction; a read error may be the cause. This chain uses TRBV7-9 with TRBJ1-1; D is possibly TRBD1 (6 bases). The CDR3 has 14 amino acids. Germline loops: CDR1 SEHNR, CDR2 FQNEAQ (reference sequence). In DNA form, the CDR3 reads TGTTCCAGCAGCCTACAGGGATCGAACACTGAAGCTTTCTTT. Its translation is CSSSLQGSNTEAFF. Supplemented by reference TRBV7-9 and TRBJ1-1, the full variable domain reads DTGVSQNPRHKITKRGQNVTFRCDPISEHNRLYWYRQTLGQGPEFLTYFQNEAQLEKSRLLSDRFSAERPKGSFSTLEIQRTEQGDSAMYLCSSSLQGSNTEAFFGQGTRLTVV.

This chain connects TRBV10-3 to TRBJ2-3, with D tentatively TRBD2 (6 bases). This CDR3 is 15 amino acids long. The V and J ends lost 4 bases and 3 bases respectively, with 14 bases between them. From germline, CDR1 is ENHRY and CDR2 SYGVKD. CDR3 DNA: TGTGCCATCAGTGTAAACTTGGGGGGTACAGATACGCAGTATTTT. Protein: CAISVNLGGTDTQYF.

CDR3 sequence (DNA): TGCAGGCATGGTCAGGACTACGAGCAGTACTTC. It is translated as CRHGQDYEQYF. The chain joins TRBV20-1 to TRBJ2-7; the D is unclear. The germline V gene has CDR1 DFQATT and CDR2 SNEGSKA (reference sequence). The CDR3 runs to 11 residues.

The chain is built from TRBV28 and TRBJ1-2; 9 bases align to TRBD1. The ends lost 7 bases at V and 8 bases at J; junction bases unmatched: 11. The CDR3 totals 14 residues. Germline lookup yields CDR1 MDHEN and CDR2 SYDVKM. CDR3 region: CASTNFEDRGGYTF. Here the CDR3 DNA reads TGTGCCAGCACCAACTTCGAGGACAGGGGCGGCTACACCTTC.

The V call is TRBV27, the J call TRBJ2-7; possibly TRBD2 for D (5 bases). The V and J ends lost 4 bases and 3 bases respectively, with 16 bases between them. Germline loops: CDR1 MNHEY, CDR2 SMNVEV (reference sequence). This CDR3 has 15 residues. The CDR3 here is CASSSNGESVYEQYF. CDR3 DNA: TGTGCCAGCAGTTCCAACGGGGAGTCGGTCTACGAGCAGTACTTC.

The genes are TRBV19 and TRBJ2-3, with TRBD2 identical over 11 bases. Unmatched junction bases numbered 6, after V lost 2 bases and J lost 11 bases. This CDR3 is 14 amino acids long. Germline CDR1 reads LNHDA; CDR2 reads SQIVND (reference sequence). This CDR3 is CASSIRLAGGGQYF. CDR3 in DNA: TGTGCCAGTAGTATACGGCTAGCGGGGGGTGGGCAGTATTTT.

The rearrangement joins TRBV19 to TRBJ2-7; 9 bases line up with TRBD2. V dropped 5 bases and J dropped 0; count of bases not matched to a gene: 5. CDR3 length: 15 amino acids. Germline-derived CDR1 and CDR2 are LNHDA and SQIVND (reference sequence). Here the CDR3 reads CASSPLAGSSYEQYF. Written as DNA, the CDR3 is TGTGCCAGTAGTCCCCTAGCGGGGTCCTCCTACGAGCAGTACTTC.

This chain links TRBV7-9 with TRBJ1-5; D may be TRBD1 (5 bases). CDR1 and CDR2 (germline): SEHNR, FQNEAQ (reference sequence). V gave up 4 bases and J gave up 7 bases, with 11 bases separating them. The CDR3 is 13 residues long. This CDR3 reads CASSSQGKQPQHF. CDR3 bases: TGTGCCAGCAGCTCCCAGGGAAAGCAGCCCCAGCATTTT.

The chain is built from TRBV6-6 and TRBJ2-7; 13 bases map to TRBD2. Germline trimming cut 5 bases from V and 5 bases from J; bases unmatched to any gene: 6. Per the germline V gene, CDR1 is MNHNY and CDR2 is SVGAGI (reference sequence). The CDR3 is 15 residues long. DNA for the CDR3: TGTGCCAGCAGTGGACTAGCGGGAGCCCCTAACGAGCAGTACTTC. Encoded protein: CASSGLAGAPNEQYF.

V and J are TRBV2 and TRBJ2-7, with 8 bases fitting TRBD2. This CDR3 region has 13 residues. The germline V gene encodes CDR1 SNHLY and CDR2 FYNNEI. Trimming took 7 bases from V and 1 from J; bases not matched to a gene: 3. The DNA for the CDR3 is TGTGCCAGCACGGCGGGGGGATCCTACGAGCAGTACTTC. Protein product: CASTAGGSYEQYF.

A few counts support this clone. The V gene is TRBV25-1, the J gene TRBJ1-4; the match to TRBD1 covers 9 bases. The CDR3 is 16 amino acids. The junction had 4 bases not matched to a gene; V was cut back by 3 bases and J by 2 bases. Per germline, CDR1 MGHDK and CDR2 SYGVNS. CDR3 protein: CASSEGQGATNEKLFF. In DNA, the CDR3 is TGTGCCAGCAGTGAGGGACAGGGAGCGACTAATGAAAAACTGTTTTTT.

V usage is TRBV10-3 and J usage is TRBJ2-5; 7 nucleotides align to TRBD2. The V gene end was trimmed by 3 bases and the J gene end by 5 bases; junction bases not matched to a gene: 9. Germline values: CDR1 ENHRY, CDR2 SYGVKD. This CDR3 is 15 amino acids long. In nucleotides, the CDR3 is TGTGCCATCAGTGAATTGCCAGCGGGGCGGGAGACCCAGTACTTC. Translated: CAISELPAGRETQYF.

The rearrangement links TRBV6-6 to TRBJ1-2, with D perhaps TRBD1 (5 bases). Looked up from germline, CDR1 is MNHNY and CDR2 is SVGAGI (reference sequence). Trimming left V 2 bases short and J 5 bases short, with 9 bases between. The CDR3 sequence is 13 residues long. This chain's CDR3 is CASSYGAEYGYTF. DNA of the CDR3: TGTGCCAGCAGTTACGGGGCAGAATATGGCTACACCTTC.

This clone was observed a handful of times. The gene calls are TRBV4-2 and TRBJ2-6, with D perhaps TRBD2 (6 bases). Germline CDR1 and CDR2: LGHNA and YNFKEQ. V was clipped by 3 bases and J by 0 bases, with 9 bases between them. This CDR3 is 16 amino acids long. The CDR3 protein is CASSHSSGSGANVLTF. The CDR3 nucleotides are TGTGCCAGCAGCCATAGTAGCGGCTCTGGGGCCAACGTCCTGACTTTC.

The chain employs TRBV11-2 and TRBJ2-1, with TRBD2 identical over 7 bases. CDR3 length: 14 amino acids. In germline, CDR1 is SGHAT, CDR2 FQNNGV. V was clipped by 5 bases and J by 9 bases; unmatched bases: 10. CDR3 in DNA: TGTGCCAGCAGCGACCAGACTAGCTGGGTTGAGCAGTTCTTC. It specifies CASSDQTSWVEQFF.

The chain uses TRBV30 and TRBJ2-7; D is uncertain. This CDR3 has 12 amino acids. V was pared by 2 bases and J by 1 base, with 6 bases between. The germline CDR1 and CDR2 sequences are GTSNPN and SVGIG (reference sequence). The CDR3 region is CAWSRDSYEQYF. In DNA, the CDR3 is TGTGCCTGGAGTCGAGATTCCTACGAGCAGTACTTC.

CDR3 sequence (DNA): TGTGCCAGCAGTTACGTCGGGAACCTTCGCGGCTACACCTTC. It codes for CASSYVGNLRGYTF. The chain joins TRBV6-5 to TRBJ1-2; D is unclear. Germline V gene data show CDR1 as MNHEY and CDR2 as SVGAGI. Trimming removed 2 bases from V and 8 bases from J, with 15 bases in between. The CDR3 runs 14 residues.

This chain joins TRBV5-4 and TRBJ2-2; 7 nucleotides line up with TRBD1. V dropped 3 bases and J dropped 3; count of bases not matched to a gene: 2. Per the germline V gene, CDR1 is SGHNT and CDR2 is YYREEE (reference sequence). This CDR3 has 14 residues. CDR3 in amino acids: CASSWDSYTGELFF. The CDR3 nucleotides read TGTGCCAGCAGCTGGGACAGCTACACCGGGGAGCTGTTTTTT.

The V call is TRBV6-6, the J call TRBJ2-1, with D possibly being TRBD1 (5 bases). This CDR3 contains 12 residues. With 4 bases removed from V and 12 bases from J, the gap between germline ends came to 13 bases. Germline V CDR1 and CDR2: MNHNY, SVGAGI (reference sequence). In nucleotides, the CDR3 is TGTGCCAGCAGTTTCACAGGCAAGGGGCAGTTCTTC. It is translated as CASSFTGKGQFF.

The genes are TRBV5-1 and TRBJ2-7; D is unclear. With 2 bases removed from V and 6 bases from J, the gap between germline ends came to 15 bases. Germline V gene sequence: CDR1 SGHRS, CDR2 YFSETQ. This CDR3 has 14 amino acids. CDR3 residues: CASSFSRPSGEQYF. DNA of the CDR3: TGCGCCAGCAGCTTTAGTCGGCCGTCGGGCGAGCAGTACTTC.

V is TRBV10-1 and J is TRBJ1-4; D might be TRBD1 (6 bases). Per the germline V gene, CDR1 is WNHNN and CDR2 is SYGVQD (reference sequence). The CDR3 extends over 17 amino acids. Trimming left V 6 bases short and J 6 bases short, with 23 bases between. Here the CDR3 reads CASRPSGTSYGYEKLFF. In DNA, the CDR3 is TGCGCCAGCAGGCCCTCCGGGACATCCTACGGGTATGAAAAACTGTTTTTT.

This clone was detected only a few times. This chain links TRBV19 with TRBJ2-5; 10 positions agree with TRBD1. The V gene end was trimmed by 0 bases and the J gene end by 5 bases; junction bases not matched to a gene: 6. Germline values: CDR1 LNHDA, CDR2 SQIVND (reference sequence). The CDR3 has 16 residues. The CDR3 DNA sequence: TGTGCCAGTAGTATAGACCGGGGGACAGGGGATGAGACCCAGTACTTC. Its protein is CASSIDRGTGDETQYF.

This clone was observed a few times. V gene TRBV7-9 combines with J gene TRBJ2-7; D is possibly TRBD1 (6 bases). CDR3 size: 14 residues. Germline CDR1 SEHNR, CDR2 FQNEAQ (reference sequence). V dropped 4 bases and J dropped 3 bases, with 13 bases sitting between them. The CDR3 nucleotides read TGTGCCAGCAGCTCCCCGGGACAACGCTACGAGCAGTACTTC. The encoded protein is CASSSPGQRYEQYF.

The chain links TRBV10-3 to TRBJ2-5; 10 nucleotides agree with TRBD2. The CDR3 consists of 16 residues. Germline CDR1 reads ENHRY; CDR2 reads SYGVKD. The V gene end was trimmed by 3 bases and the J gene end by 3 bases; junction bases not matched to a gene: 7. This CDR3 is CAISDLASGGKETQYF. The DNA for the CDR3 is TGTGCCATCAGTGATTTGGCTAGCGGGGGAAAAGAGACCCAGTACTTC.

V usage is TRBV6-5 and J usage is TRBJ1-5, with a weak D call TRBD1 (6 bases). Germline V CDR1 and CDR2: MNHEY, SVGAGI. This CDR3 is 15 amino acids long. Between the trimmed V and J ends, which lost 6 bases and 1 base, there was a span of 13 bases. The CDR3 spells CASRQGGESNQPQHF. The CDR3 bases are TGTGCCAGCAGACAGGGTGGTGAAAGCAATCAGCCCCAGCATTTT.

The chain joins TRBV30 to TRBJ2-1; 7 bases agree with TRBD1. Germline lookup yields CDR1 GTSNPN and CDR2 SVGIG (reference sequence). The CDR3 spans 14 residues. Germline trimming cut 0 bases from V and 5 bases from J; bases unmatched to any gene: 4. CDR3 sequence reads: CAWSVKGGNNEQFF. CDR3 in DNA: TGTGCCTGGAGTGTGAAAGGGGGCAACAATGAGCAGTTCTTC.